Within the sample, the clone carrying this T cell receptor beta chain is medium-sized. The source of the sample is a study of early T cells in non-severe SARS-CoV-2 infection. In TCRdb, the 5' RACE reads were re-called with MiXCR into one record per CDR3 protein. The sample contains 20,000 to 25,000 distinct CDR3 sequences, 4.5% to 7% of which appear only once. The CDR3 is 13 residues long. Germline loops: CDR1 MDHEN, CDR2 SYDVKM. Trimming took 2 bases from V and 4 from J, leaving 6 bases between them. Sequenced sample: whole blood. This sequence joins TRBV28 and TRBJ1-5; the D is unclear. The sequence was collected from an adult who was a healthcare worker with PCR-confirmed SARS-CoV-2 infection or an uninfected control (not recorded which). This CDR3 is CASSLQGNQPQHF. The CDR3 bases are TGTGCCAGCAGTTTACAAGGAAATCAGCCCCAGCATTTT.